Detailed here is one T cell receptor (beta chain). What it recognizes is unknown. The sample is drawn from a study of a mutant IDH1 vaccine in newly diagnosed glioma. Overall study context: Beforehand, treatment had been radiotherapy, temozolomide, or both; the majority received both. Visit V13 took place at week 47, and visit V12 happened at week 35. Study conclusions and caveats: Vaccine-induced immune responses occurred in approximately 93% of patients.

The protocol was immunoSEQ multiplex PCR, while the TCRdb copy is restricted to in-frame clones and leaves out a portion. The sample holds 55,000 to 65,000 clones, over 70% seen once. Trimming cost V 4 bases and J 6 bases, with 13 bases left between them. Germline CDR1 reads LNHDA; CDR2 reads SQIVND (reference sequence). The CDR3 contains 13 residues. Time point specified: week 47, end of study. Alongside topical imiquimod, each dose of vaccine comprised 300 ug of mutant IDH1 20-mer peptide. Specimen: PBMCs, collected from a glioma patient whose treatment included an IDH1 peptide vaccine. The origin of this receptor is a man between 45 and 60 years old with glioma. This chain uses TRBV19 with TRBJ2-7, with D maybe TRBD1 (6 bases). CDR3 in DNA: TGTGCCAGTAGTAAGGCAGGGGTCGGCGAGCAGTACTTC. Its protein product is CASSKAGVGEQYF.